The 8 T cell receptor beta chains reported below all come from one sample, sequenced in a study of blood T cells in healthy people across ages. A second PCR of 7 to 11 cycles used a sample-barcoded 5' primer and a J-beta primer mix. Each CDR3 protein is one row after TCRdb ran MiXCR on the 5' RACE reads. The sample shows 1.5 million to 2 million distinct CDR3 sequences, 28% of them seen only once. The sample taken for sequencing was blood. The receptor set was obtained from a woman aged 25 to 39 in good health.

DNA for the CDR3: TGTGCCAGCAGTGAGCTCTGGAGAACCGGGGAGCTGTTTTTT. Translation: CASSELWRTGELFF. The chain couples TRBV2 to TRBJ2-2; D is ambiguous. The CDR3 runs 14 residues. Trimming stripped 3 bases from V and 5 bases from J, with 10 bases between. The germline V gene encodes CDR1 SNHLY and CDR2 FYNNEI. Full variable domain (outside the CDR3, taken from reference TRBV2 and TRBJ2-2): EPEVTQTPSHQVTQMGQEVILRCVPISNHLYFYWYRQILGQKVEFLVSFYNNEISEKSEIFDDQFSVERPDGSNFTLKIRSTKLEDSAMYFCASSELWRTGELFFGEGSRLTVL.

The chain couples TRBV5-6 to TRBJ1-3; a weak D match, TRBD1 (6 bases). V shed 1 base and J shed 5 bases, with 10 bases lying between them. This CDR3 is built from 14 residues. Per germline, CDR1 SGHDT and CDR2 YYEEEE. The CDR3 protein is CASSLITGRNTIYF. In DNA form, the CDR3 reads TGTGCCAGCAGCTTGATAACAGGGAGAAACACCATATATTTT.

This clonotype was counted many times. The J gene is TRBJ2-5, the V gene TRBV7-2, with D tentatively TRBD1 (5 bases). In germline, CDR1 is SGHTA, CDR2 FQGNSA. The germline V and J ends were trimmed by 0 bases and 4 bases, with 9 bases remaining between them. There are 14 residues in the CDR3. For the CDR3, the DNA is TGTGCCAGCAGCTTAGCGGTTACAGGAGAGACCCAGTACTTC. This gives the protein CASSLAVTGETQYF. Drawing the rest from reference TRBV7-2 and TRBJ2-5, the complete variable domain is GAGVSQSPSNKVTEKGKDVELRCDPISGHTALYWYRQSLGQGLEFLIYFQGNSAPDKSGLPSDRFSAERTGGSVSTLTIQRTQQEDSAVYLCASSLAVTGETQYFGPGTRLLVL.

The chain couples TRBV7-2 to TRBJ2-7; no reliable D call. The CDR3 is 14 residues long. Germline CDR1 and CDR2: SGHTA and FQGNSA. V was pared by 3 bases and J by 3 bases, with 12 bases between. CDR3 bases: TGTGCCAGCAGCTTCGAGGTAGGGTACTACGAGCAGTACTTC. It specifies CASSFEVGYYEQYF.

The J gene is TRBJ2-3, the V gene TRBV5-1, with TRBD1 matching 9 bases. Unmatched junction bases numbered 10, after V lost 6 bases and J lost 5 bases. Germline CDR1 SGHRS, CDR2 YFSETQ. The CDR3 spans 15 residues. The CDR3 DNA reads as TGCGCCAGCATAAATAGGGACAGGGTACAAGATACGCAGTATTTT. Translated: CASINRDRVQDTQYF. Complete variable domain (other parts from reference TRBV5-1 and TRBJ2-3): KAGVTQTPRYLIKTRGQQVTLSCSPISGHRSVSWYQQTPGQGLQFLFEYFSETQRNKGNFPGRFSGRQFSNSRSEMNVSTLELGDSALYLCASINRDRVQDTQYFGPGTRLTVL.

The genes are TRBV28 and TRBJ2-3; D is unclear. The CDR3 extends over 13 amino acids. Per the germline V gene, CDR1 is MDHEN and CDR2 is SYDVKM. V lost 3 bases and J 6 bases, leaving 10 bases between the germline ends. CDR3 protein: CASSLTIDDTQYF. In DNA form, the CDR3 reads TGTGCCAGCAGTTTGACCATCGATGATACGCAGTATTTT.

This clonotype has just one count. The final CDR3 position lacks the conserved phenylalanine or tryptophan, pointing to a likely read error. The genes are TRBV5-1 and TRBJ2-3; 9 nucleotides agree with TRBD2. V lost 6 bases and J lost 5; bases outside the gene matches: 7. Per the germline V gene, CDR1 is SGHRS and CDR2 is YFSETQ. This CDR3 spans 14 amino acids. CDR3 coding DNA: TGCGCCAGCAACTACCGACTAGCGGAAGATACGCAGTATTGT. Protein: CASNYRLAEDTQYC.

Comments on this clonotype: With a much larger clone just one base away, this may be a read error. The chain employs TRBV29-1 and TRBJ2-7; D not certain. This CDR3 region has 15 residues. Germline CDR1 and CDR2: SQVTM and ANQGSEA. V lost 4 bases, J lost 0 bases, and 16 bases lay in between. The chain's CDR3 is CSVGGLGSSSYEQYF. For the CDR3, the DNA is TGCAGCGTTGGTGGGCTAGGCTCGAGCTCCTACGAGCAGTACTTC.